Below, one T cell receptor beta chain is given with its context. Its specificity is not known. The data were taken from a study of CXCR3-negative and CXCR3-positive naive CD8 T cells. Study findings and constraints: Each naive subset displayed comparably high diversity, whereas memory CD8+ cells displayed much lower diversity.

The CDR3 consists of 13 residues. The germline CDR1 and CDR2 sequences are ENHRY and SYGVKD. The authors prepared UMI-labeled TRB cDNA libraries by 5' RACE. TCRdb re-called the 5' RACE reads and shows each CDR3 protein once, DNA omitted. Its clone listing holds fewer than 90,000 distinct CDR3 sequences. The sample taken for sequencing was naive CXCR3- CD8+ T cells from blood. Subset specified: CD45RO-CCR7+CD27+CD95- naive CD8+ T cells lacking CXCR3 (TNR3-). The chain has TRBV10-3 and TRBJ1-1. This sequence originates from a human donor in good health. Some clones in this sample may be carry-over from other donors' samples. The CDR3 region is CAISELVGFEAFF.